A selection of T cell receptor beta chains follows, all from one sample in a study of T cell repertoires in cytomegalovirus infection. TCRdb re-called the reads with MiXCR, one entry per CDR3 protein. The table has about 400,000 distinct CDR3 sequences, 15% to 20% seen once. Sequencing input: PBMCs. The receptors come from a human donor in good health (CMV status not recorded). Some clones in this sample may be carry-over from other donors' samples. CDR3s include the opening cysteine and the closing phenylalanine or tryptophan. The order of the fields is D gene, clone size, J gene, V gene, CDR3 DNA, CDR3 protein. A D gene is named only where the DNA matches it firmly. Some rows mark clone size as missing; the rest say once, few, many or name a class of expanded clone.

d_call: NA; clone_size: NA; j_call: TRBJ2-1; v_call: TRBV6-2/TRBV6-3; cdr3_nt: TGTGCCAGCAGTAACCTCCTGGGTTTAGCGGCCCTTCGTGACAATGAGCAGTTCTTC; cdr3_aa: CASSNLLGLAALRDNEQFF
d_call: TRBD1; clone_size: NA; j_call: TRBJ1-2; v_call: TRBV2; cdr3_nt: TGTGCCAGCAGGGGGGGGACAGCTATTAACTATGGCTACACCTTC; cdr3_aa: CASRGGTAINYGYTF
d_call: NA; clone_size: NA; j_call: TRBJ1-2; v_call: TRBV5-6; cdr3_nt: TGTGCCAGCAGCTTGAGCGACGGATTCTATGGCTACACCTTC; cdr3_aa: CASSLSDGFYGYTF
d_call: NA; clone_size: NA; j_call: TRBJ1-1; v_call: TRBV5-1; cdr3_nt: TGCGCCAGCAGCTTGGGGACGGCAGCTGCTGAAGCTTTCTTT; cdr3_aa: CASSLGTAAAEAFF
d_call: NA; clone_size: few; j_call: TRBJ2-1; v_call: TRBV4-3; cdr3_nt: TGCGCCAGCAGCCAACTTGTTTGGGGGACTCGGGACAATGAGCAGTTCTTC; cdr3_aa: CASSQLVWGTRDNEQFF
d_call: TRBD2; clone_size: many; j_call: TRBJ2-1; v_call: TRBV7-6; cdr3_nt: TGTGCCAGCAGCCCCGGACTAGCGGGGGGCAATGAGCAGTTCTTC; cdr3_aa: CASSPGLAGGNEQFF
d_call: TRBD2; clone_size: NA; j_call: TRBJ2-3; v_call: TRBV7-2; cdr3_nt: TGTGCCAGCAGTCGGACTAGCGGGGGCACAGATACGCAGTATTTT; cdr3_aa: CASSRTSGGTDTQYF
d_call: TRBD1; clone_size: NA; j_call: TRBJ2-7; v_call: TRBV7-2; cdr3_nt: TGTGCCAGCAGCTTAGCTGGACAGGGGGCCTACGAGCAGTACTTC; cdr3_aa: CASSLAGQGAYEQYF
d_call: NA; clone_size: many; j_call: TRBJ1-2; v_call: TRBV5-1; cdr3_nt: TGCGCCAGCAGCTTGGCCAAGGGGAACGGCTACACCTTC; cdr3_aa: CASSLAKGNGYTF
d_call: TRBD1; clone_size: many; j_call: TRBJ2-7; v_call: TRBV12-3/TRBV12-4; cdr3_nt: TGTGCCAGCAATCGACAGGGGGCGGACTACGAGCAGTACTTC; cdr3_aa: CASNRQGADYEQYF
d_call: TRBD2; clone_size: NA; j_call: TRBJ2-5; v_call: TRBV20-1; cdr3_nt: TGCAGTATAGCGGGAGGTGTAGAGACCCAGTACTTC; cdr3_aa: CSIAGGVETQYF
d_call: TRBD1; clone_size: many; j_call: TRBJ1-3; v_call: TRBV7-9; cdr3_nt: TGTGCCAGCAGCTCGACAGGGGCTGGAAACACCATATATTTT; cdr3_aa: CASSSTGAGNTIYF
d_call: TRBD2; clone_size: few; j_call: TRBJ2-7; v_call: TRBV12-3/TRBV12-4; cdr3_nt: TGTGCCAGCAGTTTAGGTCTCGGACGGGGGGACGAGCAGTACTTC; cdr3_aa: CASSLGLGRGDEQYF
d_call: TRBD2; clone_size: many; j_call: TRBJ2-1; v_call: TRBV7-8; cdr3_nt: TGTGCCAGCAGCTTAGGGGGACTAGCGGGTTACAATGAGCAGTTCTTC; cdr3_aa: CASSLGGLAGYNEQFF
d_call: NA; clone_size: NA; j_call: TRBJ2-5; v_call: TRBV12-3/TRBV12-4; cdr3_nt: TGTGCCAGCAGTTTACCCCAGAGAGAGACCCAGTACTTC; cdr3_aa: CASSLPQRETQYF
d_call: NA; clone_size: many; j_call: TRBJ1-5; v_call: TRBV7-2; cdr3_nt: TGTGCCAGCAGCTTAGTGGTTGGGGGCCCTCAGCCCCAGCATTTT; cdr3_aa: CASSLVVGGPQPQHF
d_call: TRBD1; clone_size: NA; j_call: TRBJ2-1; v_call: TRBV4-3; cdr3_nt: TGCGCCAGCAGCCCATCCCTAGACAGGGTTGAGCAGTTCTTC; cdr3_aa: CASSPSLDRVEQFF
d_call: TRBD2; clone_size: NA; j_call: TRBJ2-5; v_call: TRBV7-2; cdr3_nt: TGTGCCAGCAGCATAGGGACTAGCAGCCGAGCCCAGTACTTC; cdr3_aa: CASSIGTSSRAQYF
d_call: NA; clone_size: once; j_call: TRBJ1-3; v_call: TRBV11-2; cdr3_nt: TGTGCCAGCAGCTCGCAGGGACACCGATCTGGAAACACCATATATTTT; cdr3_aa: CASSSQGHRSGNTIYF
d_call: NA; clone_size: NA; j_call: TRBJ1-5; v_call: TRBV19; cdr3_nt: TGTGCCAGTAGTGTGAGTAGGATCAATCAGCCCCAGCATTTT; cdr3_aa: CASSVSRINQPQHF
d_call: TRBD2; clone_size: many; j_call: TRBJ2-7; v_call: TRBV7-2; cdr3_nt: TGTGCCAGCAGCCCGGGGACTAGGAGGGAGCAGTACTTC; cdr3_aa: CASSPGTRREQYF
d_call: NA; clone_size: NA; j_call: TRBJ2-2; v_call: TRBV11-2; cdr3_nt: TGTGCCAGCAGCTTCGGCCCAAACACCGGGGAGCTGTTTTTT; cdr3_aa: CASSFGPNTGELFF
d_call: TRBD1; clone_size: NA; j_call: TRBJ1-1; v_call: TRBV2; cdr3_nt: TGTGCCAGCAGGTCAGGGGGCTGGAGCACTGAAGCTTTCTTT; cdr3_aa: CASRSGGWSTEAFF
d_call: NA; clone_size: NA; j_call: TRBJ2-7; v_call: TRBV6-5; cdr3_nt: TGTGCCAGCAGTACCCCGGGCGGGACCTCCTACGAGCAGTACTTC; cdr3_aa: CASSTPGGTSYEQYF
d_call: NA; clone_size: NA; j_call: TRBJ1-1; v_call: TRBV28; cdr3_nt: TGTGCCCTTACGGCAGGGCCGGGTAATACTGAAGCTTTCTTT; cdr3_aa: CALTAGPGNTEAFF
d_call: TRBD1; clone_size: many; j_call: TRBJ1-2; v_call: TRBV28; cdr3_nt: TGTGCCAGCAGTCTCGGACAGGGGAACTATGGCTACACCTTC; cdr3_aa: CASSLGQGNYGYTF
d_call: NA; clone_size: NA; j_call: TRBJ2-1; v_call: TRBV29-1; cdr3_nt: TGCAGCGTTGACAGGGACCCCTACAATGAGCAGTTCTTC; cdr3_aa: CSVDRDPYNEQFF
d_call: NA; clone_size: many; j_call: TRBJ1-1; v_call: TRBV7-8; cdr3_nt: TGTGCCAGCAGCTACCGGACCGAGGTCACTGAAGCTTTCTTT; cdr3_aa: CASSYRTEVTEAFF
d_call: NA; clone_size: NA; j_call: TRBJ2-5; v_call: TRBV5-1; cdr3_nt: TGCGCCAGCAGCTCCAACGTAGACAGCGGAGAGACCCAGTACTTC; cdr3_aa: CASSSNVDSGETQYF
d_call: TRBD2; clone_size: many; j_call: TRBJ2-5; v_call: TRBV25-1; cdr3_nt: TGTGCCAGCAGTGAAGGTCACGGCGGGGGGCAAGAGACCCAGTACTTC; cdr3_aa: CASSEGHGGGQETQYF
d_call: NA; clone_size: few; j_call: TRBJ2-2; v_call: TRBV7-2; cdr3_nt: TGTGCCAGCAGCCCTAGGTCGGGGGCAGCCGGGGAGCTGTTTTTT; cdr3_aa: CASSPRSGAAGELFF
d_call: TRBD1; clone_size: NA; j_call: TRBJ1-5; v_call: TRBV19; cdr3_nt: TGTGCCAGTACCTTAGCGGGACAGGGGGCGCAGCCCCAGCATTTT; cdr3_aa: CASTLAGQGAQPQHF
d_call: NA; clone_size: few; j_call: TRBJ2-3; v_call: TRBV20-1; cdr3_nt: TGCAGTGCTGGAGAGGGGGCAGATACGCAGTATTTT; cdr3_aa: CSAGEGADTQYF
d_call: NA; clone_size: many; j_call: TRBJ1-4; v_call: TRBV7-2; cdr3_nt: TGTGCCAGCAGCCTAGGGAGGGTTAATGAAAAACTGTTTTTT; cdr3_aa: CASSLGRVNEKLFF
d_call: NA; clone_size: few; j_call: TRBJ1-1; v_call: TRBV20-1; cdr3_nt: TGCAGTGCTAGAGATCCAGGTTCTGGGGACACTGAAGCTTTCTTT; cdr3_aa: CSARDPGSGDTEAFF
d_call: NA; clone_size: few; j_call: TRBJ2-7; v_call: TRBV5-4; cdr3_nt: TGTGCCAGCAGCTTCCGAAGGGGGAGTTACGAGCAGTACTTC; cdr3_aa: CASSFRRGSYEQYF
d_call: NA; clone_size: NA; j_call: TRBJ2-7; v_call: TRBV7-9; cdr3_nt: TGTGCCAGCAGGCCTCTTGCGGTCTACGAGCAGTACTTC; cdr3_aa: CASRPLAVYEQYF
d_call: TRBD1; clone_size: many; j_call: TRBJ2-1; v_call: TRBV14; cdr3_nt: TGTGCCAGCAGCCAAGCAATTAGTAAGGGGACAGTATACAATGAGCAGTTCTTC; cdr3_aa: CASSQAISKGTVYNEQFF
d_call: NA; clone_size: few; j_call: TRBJ2-1; v_call: TRBV12-3/TRBV12-4; cdr3_nt: TGTGCCAGCAGTACGGGCGGGACTCGCAATGAGCAGTTCTTC; cdr3_aa: CASSTGGTRNEQFF
d_call: NA; clone_size: few; j_call: TRBJ2-3; v_call: TRBV3-1; cdr3_nt: TGTGCCAGCAGCCCGCGGGCAATGAAGTTTGCGCAGTATTTT; cdr3_aa: CASSPRAMKFAQYF
d_call: NA; clone_size: few; j_call: TRBJ1-1; v_call: TRBV4-1; cdr3_nt: TGCGCCAGCAGCCAAGATTCCGTCGTCCAAGGGGACGAAGCTTTCTTT; cdr3_aa: CASSQDSVVQGDEAFF
d_call: NA; clone_size: few; j_call: TRBJ2-1; v_call: TRBV14; cdr3_nt: TGTGCCAGCAGCCGAAGGGAACCGTCAGCCGCCAATGAGCAGTTCTTC; cdr3_aa: CASSRREPSAANEQFF
d_call: NA; clone_size: many; j_call: TRBJ2-5; v_call: TRBV7-2; cdr3_nt: TGTGCCAGCAGCTTGGTGGCTGGTGGGGTGGAGACCCAGTACTTC; cdr3_aa: CASSLVAGGVETQYF
d_call: NA; clone_size: few; j_call: TRBJ1-2; v_call: TRBV4-1; cdr3_nt: TGCGCCAGCAGCCAAGCTGGTCAGGTCTATGGCTACACCTTC; cdr3_aa: CASSQAGQVYGYTF
d_call: TRBD2; clone_size: NA; j_call: TRBJ2-1; v_call: TRBV10-3; cdr3_nt: TGTGCCATCAGTGAGCTAGCGGGAGTATACAATGAGCAGTTCTTC; cdr3_aa: CAISELAGVYNEQFF